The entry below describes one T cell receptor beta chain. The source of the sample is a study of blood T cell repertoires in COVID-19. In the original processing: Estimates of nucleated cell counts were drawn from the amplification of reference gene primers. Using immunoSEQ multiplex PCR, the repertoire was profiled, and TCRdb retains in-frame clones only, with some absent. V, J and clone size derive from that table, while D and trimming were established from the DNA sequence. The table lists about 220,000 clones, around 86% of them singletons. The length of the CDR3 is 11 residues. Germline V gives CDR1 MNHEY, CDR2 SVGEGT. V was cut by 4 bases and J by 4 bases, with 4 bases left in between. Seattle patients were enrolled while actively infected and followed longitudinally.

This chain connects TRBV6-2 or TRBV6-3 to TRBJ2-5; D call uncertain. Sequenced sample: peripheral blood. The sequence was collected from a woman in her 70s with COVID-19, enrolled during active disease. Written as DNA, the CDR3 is TGTGCCAGCAGTTCCCGAGAGACCCAGTACTTC. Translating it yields CASSSRETQYF.